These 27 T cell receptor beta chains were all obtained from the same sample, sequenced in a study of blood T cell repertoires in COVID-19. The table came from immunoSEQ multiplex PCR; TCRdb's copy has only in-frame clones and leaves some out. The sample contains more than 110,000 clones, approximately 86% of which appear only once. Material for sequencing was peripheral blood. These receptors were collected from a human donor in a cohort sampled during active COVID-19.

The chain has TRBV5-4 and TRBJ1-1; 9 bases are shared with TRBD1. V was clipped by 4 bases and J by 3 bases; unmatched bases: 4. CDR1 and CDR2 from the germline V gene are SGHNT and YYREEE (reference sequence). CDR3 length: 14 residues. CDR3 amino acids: CASSGTGGYTEAFF. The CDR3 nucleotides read TGTGCCAGCAGCGGAACAGGGGGCTACACTGAAGCTTTCTTT.

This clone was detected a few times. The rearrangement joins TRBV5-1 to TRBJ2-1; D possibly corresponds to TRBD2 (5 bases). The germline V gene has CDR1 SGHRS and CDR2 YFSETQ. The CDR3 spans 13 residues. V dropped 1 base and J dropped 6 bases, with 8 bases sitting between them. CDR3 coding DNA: TGCGCCAGCAGCTTGCAGCGGCCCAATGAGCAGTTCTTC. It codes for CASSLQRPNEQFF. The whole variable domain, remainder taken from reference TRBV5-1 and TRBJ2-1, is KAGVTQTPRYLIKTRGQQVTLSCSPISGHRSVSWYQQTPGQGLQFLFEYFSETQRNKGNFPGRFSGRQFSNSRSEMNVSTLELGDSALYLCASSLQRPNEQFFGPGTRLTVL.

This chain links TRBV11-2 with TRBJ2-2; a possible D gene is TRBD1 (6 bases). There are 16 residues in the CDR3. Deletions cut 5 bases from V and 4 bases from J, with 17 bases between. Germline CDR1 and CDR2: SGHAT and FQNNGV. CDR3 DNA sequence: TGTGCCAGCAGCCCCGGACAGACACGGGTCACCGGGGAGCTGTTTTTT. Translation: CASSPGQTRVTGELFF. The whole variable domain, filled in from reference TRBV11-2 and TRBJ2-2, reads EAGVAQSPRYKIIEKRQSVAFWCNPISGHATLYWYQQILGQGPKLLIQFQNNGVVDDSQLPKDRFSAERLKGVDSTLKIQPAKLEDSAVYLCASSPGQTRVTGELFFGEGSRLTVL.

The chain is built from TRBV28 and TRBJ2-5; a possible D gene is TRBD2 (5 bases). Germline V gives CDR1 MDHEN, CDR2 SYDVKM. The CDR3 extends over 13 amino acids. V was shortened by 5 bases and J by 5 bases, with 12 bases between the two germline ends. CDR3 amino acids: CASSPTSYETQYF. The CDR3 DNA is TGTGCCAGCAGTCCCACTAGTTATGAGACCCAGTACTTC.

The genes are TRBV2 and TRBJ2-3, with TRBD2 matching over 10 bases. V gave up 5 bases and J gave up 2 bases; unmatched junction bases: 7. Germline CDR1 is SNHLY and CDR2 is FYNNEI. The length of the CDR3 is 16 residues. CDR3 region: CASSFRTSGFTDTQYF. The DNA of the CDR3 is TGTGCCAGCAGTTTCAGGACTAGCGGATTCACAGATACGCAGTATTTT.

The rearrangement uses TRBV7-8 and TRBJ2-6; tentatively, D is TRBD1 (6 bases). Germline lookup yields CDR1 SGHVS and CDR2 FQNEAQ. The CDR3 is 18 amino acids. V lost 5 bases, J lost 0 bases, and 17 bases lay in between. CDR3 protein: CASSRTETLLSGANVLTF. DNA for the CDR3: TGTGCCAGCAGCCGGACAGAAACTCTACTCTCTGGGGCCAACGTCCTGACTTTC.

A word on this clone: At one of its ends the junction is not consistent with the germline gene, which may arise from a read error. CDR3: CASSGAGLANF. In DNA, the CDR3 is TGTGCCAGCAGTGGAGCGGGACTAGCGAACTTC. The chain carries TRBV2 and TRBJ2-7; TRBD2 matches at 10 bases. Germline CDR1 is SNHLY and CDR2 is FYNNEI. CDR3 length: 11 residues. Drawing the rest from reference TRBV2 and TRBJ2-7, the complete variable domain is EPEVTQTPSHQVTQMGQEVILRCVPISNHLYFYWYRQILGQKVEFLVSFYNNEISEKSEIFDDQFSVERPDGSNFTLKIRSTKLEDSAMYFCASSGAGLANFGPGTRLTVT.

The CDR3 loop reads CASSRTGNQPQHF. CDR3 DNA: TGTGCCAGCAGCCGGACAGGGAATCAGCCCCAGCATTTT. The rearrangement joins TRBV9 to TRBJ1-5; 8 nucleotides align to TRBD1. Germline V CDR1 and CDR2: SGDLS, YYNGEE. With V trimmed by 4 bases and J by 4 bases, 1 base remained unmatched. CDR3 size: 13 residues.

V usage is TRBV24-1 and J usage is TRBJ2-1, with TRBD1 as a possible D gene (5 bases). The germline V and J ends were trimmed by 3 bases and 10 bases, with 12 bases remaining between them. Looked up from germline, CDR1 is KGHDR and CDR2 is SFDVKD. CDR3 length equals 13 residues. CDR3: CATSDPTDREQFF. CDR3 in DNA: TGTGCCACCAGTGATCCGACAGACCGCGAGCAGTTCTTC.

The CDR3 region is CASFRDRVRGYTF. The CDR3 DNA sequence: TGTGCCAGCTTCCGGGACAGGGTGCGTGGCTACACCTTC. The chain recombines TRBV28 with TRBJ1-2; 9 positions match TRBD1. The CDR3 is 13 amino acids. With V trimmed by 8 bases and J by 7 bases, 8 bases remained unmatched. CDR1 is MDHEN, CDR2 SYDVKM, per germline.

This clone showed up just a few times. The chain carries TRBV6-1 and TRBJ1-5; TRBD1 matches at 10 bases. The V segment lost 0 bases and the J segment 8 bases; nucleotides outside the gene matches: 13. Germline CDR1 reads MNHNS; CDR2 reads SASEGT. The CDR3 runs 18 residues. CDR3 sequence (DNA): TGTGCCAGCAGTGAAGCTATTTGGGGACCGGGACAGGGGAAGCCCCAGCATTTT. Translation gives CASSEAIWGPGQGKPQHF.

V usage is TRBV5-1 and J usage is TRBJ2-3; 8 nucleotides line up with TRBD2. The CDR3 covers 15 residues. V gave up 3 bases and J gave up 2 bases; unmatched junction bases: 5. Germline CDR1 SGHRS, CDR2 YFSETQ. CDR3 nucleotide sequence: TGCGCCAGCAGCTGGACTAGCCCCTACACAGATACGCAGTATTTT. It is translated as CASSWTSPYTDTQYF.

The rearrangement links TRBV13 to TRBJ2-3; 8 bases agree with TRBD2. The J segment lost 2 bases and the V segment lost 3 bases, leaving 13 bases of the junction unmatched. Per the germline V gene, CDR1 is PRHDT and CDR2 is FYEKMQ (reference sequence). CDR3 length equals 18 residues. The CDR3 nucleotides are TGTGCCAGCAGCTTTTCCCGGAGCGGGAGAATCTCCACAGATACGCAGTATTTT. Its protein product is CASSFSRSGRISTDTQYF.

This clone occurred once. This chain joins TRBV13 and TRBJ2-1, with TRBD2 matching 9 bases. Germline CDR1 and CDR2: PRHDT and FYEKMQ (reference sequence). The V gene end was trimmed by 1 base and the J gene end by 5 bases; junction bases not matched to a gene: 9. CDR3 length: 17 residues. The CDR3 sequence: CASSLEQGGRVNNEQFF. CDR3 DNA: TGTGCCAGCAGCTTAGAGCAGGGCGGGAGGGTGAACAATGAGCAGTTCTTC. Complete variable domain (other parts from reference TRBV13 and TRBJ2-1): AAGVIQSPRHLIKEKRETATLKCYPIPRHDTVYWYQQGPGQDPQFLISFYEKMQSDKGSIPDRFSAQQFSDYHSELNMSSLELGDSALYFCASSLEQGGRVNNEQFFGPGTRLTVL.

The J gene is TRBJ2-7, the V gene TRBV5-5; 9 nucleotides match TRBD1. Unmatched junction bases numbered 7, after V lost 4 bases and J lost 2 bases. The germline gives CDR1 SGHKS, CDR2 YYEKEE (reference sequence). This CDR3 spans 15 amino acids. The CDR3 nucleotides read TGTGCCAGCAGCATCGGACAGGGGTGGACCTACGAGCAGTACTTC. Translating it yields CASSIGQGWTYEQYF. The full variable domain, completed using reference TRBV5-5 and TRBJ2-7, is DAGVTQSPTHLIKTRGQQVTLRCSPISGHKSVSWYQQVLGQGPQFIFQYYEKEERGRGNFPDRFSARQFPNYSSELNVNALLLGDSALYLCASSIGQGWTYEQYFGPGTRLTVT.

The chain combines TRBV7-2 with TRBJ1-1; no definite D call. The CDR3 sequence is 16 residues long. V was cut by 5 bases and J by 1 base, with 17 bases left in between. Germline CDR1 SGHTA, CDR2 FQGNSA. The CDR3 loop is CASSPLGVGANTEAFF. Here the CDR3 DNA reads TGTGCCAGCAGCCCCCTGGGTGTGGGAGCGAACACTGAAGCTTTCTTT. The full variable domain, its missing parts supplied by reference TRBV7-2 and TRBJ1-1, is GAGVSQSPSNKVTEKGKDVELRCDPISGHTALYWYRQSLGQGLEFLIYFQGNSAPDKSGLPSDRFSAERTGGSVSTLTIQRTQQEDSAVYLCASSPLGVGANTEAFFGQGTRLTVV.

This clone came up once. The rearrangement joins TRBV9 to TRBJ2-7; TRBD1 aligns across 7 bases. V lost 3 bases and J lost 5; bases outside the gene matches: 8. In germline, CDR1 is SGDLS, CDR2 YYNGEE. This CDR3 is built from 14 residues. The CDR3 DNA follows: TGTGCCAGCAGCGAGAGGGGACAGTTCAACGAGCAGTACTTC. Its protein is CASSERGQFNEQYF.

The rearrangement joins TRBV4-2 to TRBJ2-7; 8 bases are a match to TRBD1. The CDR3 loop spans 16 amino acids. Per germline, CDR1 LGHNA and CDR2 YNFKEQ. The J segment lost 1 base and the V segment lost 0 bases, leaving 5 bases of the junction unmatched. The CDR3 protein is CASSQDGTGLSYEQYF. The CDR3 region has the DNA TGTGCCAGCAGCCAAGACGGGACAGGCCTTTCCTACGAGCAGTACTTC.

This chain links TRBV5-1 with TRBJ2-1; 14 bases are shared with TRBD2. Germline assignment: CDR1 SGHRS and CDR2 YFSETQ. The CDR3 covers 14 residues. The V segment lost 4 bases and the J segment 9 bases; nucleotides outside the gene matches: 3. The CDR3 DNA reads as TGCGCCAGCAGCCCGGGACTAGCGGGAGCTGAGCAGTTCTTC. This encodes CASSPGLAGAEQFF.

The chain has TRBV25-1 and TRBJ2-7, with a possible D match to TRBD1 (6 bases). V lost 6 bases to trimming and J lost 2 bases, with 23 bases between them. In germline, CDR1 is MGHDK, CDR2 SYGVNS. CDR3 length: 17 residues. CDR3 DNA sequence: TGTGCCAGCAGCCCCTCGAAGCTCTCGGGACAAGCCTACGAGCAGTACTTC. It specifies CASSPSKLSGQAYEQYF.

The CDR3 spells CASRAGFNSNQPQHF. In DNA, the CDR3 is TGTGCCAGCAGGGCCGGGTTTAATAGCAATCAGCCCCAGCATTTT. The genes are TRBV2 and TRBJ1-5, with D unclear. The CDR3 contains 15 residues. Trimming took off 6 bases at V and 0 bases at J, with 12 bases between the two ends. The germline V gene has CDR1 SNHLY and CDR2 FYNNEI.

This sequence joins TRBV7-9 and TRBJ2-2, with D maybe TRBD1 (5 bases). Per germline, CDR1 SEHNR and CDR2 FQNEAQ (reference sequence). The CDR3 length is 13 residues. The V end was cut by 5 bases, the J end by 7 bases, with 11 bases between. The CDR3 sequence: CASSPGQLGELFF. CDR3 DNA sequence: TGTGCCAGCAGCCCCGGACAACTCGGGGAGCTGTTTTTT.

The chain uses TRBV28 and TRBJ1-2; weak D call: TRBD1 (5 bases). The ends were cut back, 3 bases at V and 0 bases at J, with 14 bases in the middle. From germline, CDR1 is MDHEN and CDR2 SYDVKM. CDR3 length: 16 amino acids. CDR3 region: CASSFPGRGANYGYTF. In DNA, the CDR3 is TGTGCCAGCAGTTTCCCAGGGCGGGGGGCTAACTATGGCTACACCTTC.

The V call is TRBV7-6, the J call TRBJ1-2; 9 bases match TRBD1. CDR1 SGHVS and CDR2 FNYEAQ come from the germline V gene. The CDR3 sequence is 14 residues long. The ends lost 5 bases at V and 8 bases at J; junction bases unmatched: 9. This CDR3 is CASSLSGTGKGYTF. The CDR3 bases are TGTGCCAGCAGCCTATCCGGGACAGGGAAAGGCTACACCTTC.

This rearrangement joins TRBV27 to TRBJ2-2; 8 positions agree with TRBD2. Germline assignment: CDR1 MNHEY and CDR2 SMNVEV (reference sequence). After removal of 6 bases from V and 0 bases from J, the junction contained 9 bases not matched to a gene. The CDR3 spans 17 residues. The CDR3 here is CASRPSGGMTNTGELFF. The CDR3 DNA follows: TGTGCCAGCAGACCGAGCGGGGGCATGACGAACACCGGGGAGCTGTTTTTT.

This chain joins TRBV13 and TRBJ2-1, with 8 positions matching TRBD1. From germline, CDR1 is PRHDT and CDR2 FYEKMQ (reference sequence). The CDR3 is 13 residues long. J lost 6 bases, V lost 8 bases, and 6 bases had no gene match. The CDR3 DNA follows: TGTGCCAGCGGCACAGGGGGAGGCAATGAGCAGTTCTTC. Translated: CASGTGGGNEQFF. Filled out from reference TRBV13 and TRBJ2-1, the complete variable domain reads AAGVIQSPRHLIKEKRETATLKCYPIPRHDTVYWYQQGPGQDPQFLISFYEKMQSDKGSIPDRFSAQQFSDYHSELNMSSLELGDSALYFCASGTGGGNEQFFGPGTRLTVL.

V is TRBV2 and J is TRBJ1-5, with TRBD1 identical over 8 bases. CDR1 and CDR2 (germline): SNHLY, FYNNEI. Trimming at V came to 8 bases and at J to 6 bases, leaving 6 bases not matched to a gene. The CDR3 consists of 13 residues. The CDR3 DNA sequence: TGTGCCAGCGATACAGGGGGGGGTCAGCCCCAGCATTTT. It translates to CASDTGGGQPQHF.